This T cell receptor (beta chain) derives from a study of persistence of HIV-infected CD4 T cells. Cells were stimulated nonspecifically with anti-CD3/anti-CD28 magnetic beads. CD4+ T cells upregulating both CD40 ligand and CD69 were sorted as responding cells. Stimulated PBMCs had first been depleted of CD8+ T cells. Findings and limits, study-wide: Rare CMV-responding cells carrying HIV-1 proviruses were not analyzed separately for TCR.

The immunoSEQ assay was version 4, run in survey mode. This table comes from immunoSEQ multiplex PCR, and its TCRdb copy is limited to in-frame clones, with some not included. The repertoire consists of about 46,000 clones, with around 89% occurring once and the leading ten covering more than 2.5%. In regard to this clone: Its antigen remains unidentified.

V lost 5 bases, J lost 5 bases, and 10 bases stayed unmatched. The CDR3 length is 16 residues. Germline-derived CDR1 and CDR2 are SGHTA and FQGTGA. This clonotype was sampled from an adult woman with HIV who was CMV-seropositive. The sequencing here drew on CD4+ T cells sorted from PBMCs after roughly 18-hour stimulation, taken from a patient who received antiretroviral therapy. The gene calls are TRBV7-3 and TRBJ2-3; 10 bases fit TRBD2. The CDR3 loop reads CASSLQRASGRDTQYF. CDR3 nucleotides: TGTGCCAGCAGCCTTCAGCGGGCTAGCGGGAGAGATACGCAGTATTTT.